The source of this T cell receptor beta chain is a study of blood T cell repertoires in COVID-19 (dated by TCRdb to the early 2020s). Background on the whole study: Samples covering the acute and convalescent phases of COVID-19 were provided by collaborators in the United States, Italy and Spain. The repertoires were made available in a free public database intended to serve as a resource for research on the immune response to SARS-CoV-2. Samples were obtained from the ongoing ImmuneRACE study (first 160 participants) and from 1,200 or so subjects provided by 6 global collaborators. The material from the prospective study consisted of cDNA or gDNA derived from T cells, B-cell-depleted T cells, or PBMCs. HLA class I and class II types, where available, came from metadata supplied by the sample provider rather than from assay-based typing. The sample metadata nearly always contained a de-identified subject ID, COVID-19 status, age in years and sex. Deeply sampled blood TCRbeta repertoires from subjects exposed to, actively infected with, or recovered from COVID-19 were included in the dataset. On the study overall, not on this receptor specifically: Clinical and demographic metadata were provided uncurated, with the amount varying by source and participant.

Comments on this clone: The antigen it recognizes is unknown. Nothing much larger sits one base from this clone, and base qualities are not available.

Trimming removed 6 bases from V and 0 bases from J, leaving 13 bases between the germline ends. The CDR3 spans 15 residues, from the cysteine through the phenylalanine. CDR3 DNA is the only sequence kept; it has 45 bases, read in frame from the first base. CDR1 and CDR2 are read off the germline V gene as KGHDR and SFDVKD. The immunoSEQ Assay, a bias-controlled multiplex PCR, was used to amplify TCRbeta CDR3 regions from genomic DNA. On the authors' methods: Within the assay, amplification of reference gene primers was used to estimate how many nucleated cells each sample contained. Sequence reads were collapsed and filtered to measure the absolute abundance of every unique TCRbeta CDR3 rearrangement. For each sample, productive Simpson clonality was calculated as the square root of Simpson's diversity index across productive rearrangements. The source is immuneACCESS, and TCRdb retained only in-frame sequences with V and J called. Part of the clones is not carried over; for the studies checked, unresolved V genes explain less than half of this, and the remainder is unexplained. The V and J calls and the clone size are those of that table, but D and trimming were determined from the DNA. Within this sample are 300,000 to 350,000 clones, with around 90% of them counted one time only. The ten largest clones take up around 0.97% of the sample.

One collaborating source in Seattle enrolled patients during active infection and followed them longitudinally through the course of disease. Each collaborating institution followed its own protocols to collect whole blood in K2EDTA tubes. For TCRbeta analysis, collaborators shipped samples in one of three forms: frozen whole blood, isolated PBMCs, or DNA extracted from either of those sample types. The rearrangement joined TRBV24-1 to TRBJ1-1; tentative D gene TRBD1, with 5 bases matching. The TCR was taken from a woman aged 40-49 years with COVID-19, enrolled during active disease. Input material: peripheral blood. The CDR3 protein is CATSPPRVMNTEAFF. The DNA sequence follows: TGTGCCACCAGTCCCCCCAGGGTAATGAACACTGAAGCTTTCTTT.